This is a list of T cell receptor beta chains from one sample in a study of breast tumors, draining lymph nodes, adjacent tissues. TCRdb used MiXCR to reprocess the multiplex PCR reads, holding one entry per CDR3 protein. There are under 15,000 distinct CDR3 sequences in the sample; under 40% occur only once, and approximately 15% lies in the top ten. The material sequenced was breast tumor tissue. These receptors were obtained from a female donor with breast cancer. Some clones in this sample may be carry-over from other donors' samples. CDR3s include the opening cysteine and the closing phenylalanine or tryptophan. Fields, in order: clone size, V gene, J gene, D gene, CDR3 DNA, CDR3 protein. A D gene is named only where the DNA matches it firmly. Size is stated for part of the rows, as once, few or many counts, or as a class when the clone is expanded.

abundance: many
v_gene: TRBV19
j_gene: TRBJ2-2
d_gene: .
CDR3nt: TGTGCCAGTAGTATAATGGACAGCGCGAACACCGGGGAGCTGTTTTTT
CDR3aa: CASSIMDSANTGELFF

abundance: .
v_gene: TRBV7-8
j_gene: TRBJ2-7
d_gene: .
CDR3nt: TGTGCCAGCAGCTTCGGGGGTCGTAGCTACGAGCAGTACTTC
CDR3aa: CASSFGGRSYEQYF

abundance: many
v_gene: TRBV7-9
j_gene: TRBJ1-5
d_gene: .
CDR3nt: TGTGCCAGTTCGACGAGGAGACGGGGTATGTCAAGGGGATATAGCAATCAGCCCCAGCATTTT
CDR3aa: CASSTRRRGMSRGYSNQPQHF

abundance: many
v_gene: TRBV29-1
j_gene: TRBJ1-4
d_gene: TRBD1
CDR3nt: TGCAGCGTTCTCCGACAGGGGGTGACTAATGAAAAACTGTTTTTT
CDR3aa: CSVLRQGVTNEKLFF

abundance: .
v_gene: TRBV12-3/TRBV12-4
j_gene: TRBJ1-2
d_gene: .
CDR3nt: TGTGCCAGCAGCAGTGATAATGATGGCTACACCTTC
CDR3aa: CASSSDNDGYTF

abundance: medium-sized
v_gene: TRBV20-1
j_gene: TRBJ2-7
d_gene: .
CDR3nt: TGCAGTGCTAGAGAAAAGGATTCCTACGAGCAGTACTTC
CDR3aa: CSAREKDSYEQYF

abundance: .
v_gene: TRBV7-2
j_gene: TRBJ1-6
d_gene: .
CDR3nt: TGTGCCAGCAGCCCTAGCAGGGATTCACCCCTCCACTTT
CDR3aa: CASSPSRDSPLHF

abundance: many
v_gene: TRBV5-8
j_gene: TRBJ2-1
d_gene: TRBD1
CDR3nt: TGTGCCAGCAAATTAGGGGGCGGGCCAAGCTCCTACAATGAGCAGTTCTTC
CDR3aa: CASKLGGGPSSYNEQFF

abundance: many
v_gene: TRBV5-1
j_gene: TRBJ2-7
d_gene: .
CDR3nt: TGCGCCAGCAGCGTCGGGACGGCCGCCTACGAGCAGTACTTC
CDR3aa: CASSVGTAAYEQYF

abundance: .
v_gene: TRBV19
j_gene: TRBJ2-1
d_gene: TRBD2
CDR3nt: TGTGCCAGTATCTCCGGGACTAGCGGGAGGTATGAGCAGTTCTTC
CDR3aa: CASISGTSGRYEQFF

abundance: .
v_gene: TRBV7-9
j_gene: TRBJ2-5
d_gene: .
CDR3nt: TGTGCCAGCAGCGCCCTGAGTCAGGGGTGGACCCAGTACTTC
CDR3aa: CASSALSQGWTQYF